This T cell receptor (beta chain) was captured in a study of blood T cell repertoires in COVID-19 (dated by TCRdb to 2020 to 2022). Background for the entire study: The collaborator samples originated in the United States, Italy and Spain and spanned the acute and convalescent phases of COVID-19. The material from the prospective study consisted of cDNA or gDNA derived from T cells, B-cell-depleted T cells, or PBMCs. Deeply sampled blood TCRbeta repertoires from subjects exposed to, actively infected with, or recovered from COVID-19 were included in the dataset. A freely available public database, intended as a resource for researchers studying the immune response to SARS-CoV-2, is where the repertoires were released. The samples were drawn from the first 160 participants of the ongoing ImmuneRACE study and from 1,254 subjects provided by 6 global collaborators. A de-identified subject ID, COVID-19 status, age in years and sex were almost always included in the sample metadata. Where available, HLA class I and class II types were taken from metadata supplied by the sample provider and were not determined by assay-based typing. What the authors observed across the whole study: The quantity of clinical and demographic metadata differed by source and by participant and was supplied without curation.

Of note for this clone: Its antigen remains undetermined. Base qualities were left out, and no much larger clone turns up one base away.

TCRbeta CDR3 regions were amplified from genomic DNA by means of the immunoSEQ Assay, a bias-controlled multiplex PCR. As for how the authors treated the data: The number of nucleated cells in each sample was estimated by amplification of reference gene primers within the assay. To quantify the absolute abundance of each unique TCRbeta CDR3 rearrangement, sequence reads were collapsed and filtered. For each sample, productive Simpson clonality was calculated as the square root of Simpson's diversity index over productive rearrangements. TCRdb carries this immuneACCESS record with in-frame sequences only. Its versions omit some clonotypes, under half of them owing to an unresolved V gene in the studies checked, with the rest unexplained. That table is the source of V, J and clone size, and D and trimming were worked out from the DNA. In all, the sample holds a few hundred thousand clones, and roughly nine tenths of those were seen once. In total, the top ten clones hold approximately 0.93% of the sample.

Including cysteine and phenylalanine, the CDR3 has 13 amino acids. The sequence is cut down to CDR3 DNA, 39 bases in frame from base 1. Participants in the prospective study were aged about 18 to 90 years, lived in some 24 United States geographic areas, and enrolled through a virtual design. In the prospective study, participants were assigned to cohorts based on the clinical history participants reported in a screening survey and a study questionnaire. Recovered participants in ImmuneRACE Cohort 3 were defined as having two consecutive negative NP/OP PCR tests, clearance from a healthcare professional, or resolution of symptoms. In the prospective study, mobile phlebotomists collected whole blood, serum and a nasopharyngeal or oropharyngeal swab from each participant. Prospective study participants could optionally give additional blood draws and questionnaires over an approximately two-month period. Before DNA extraction, blood samples from the prospective study were shipped at room temperature or frozen.

Rearrangement joined TRBV21-1 to TRBJ1-2; the table gives TRBD1 as D, unverified against the DNA. TRBV21-1 is a known pseudogene. The receptor was isolated from a woman in her twenties or thirties who had recovered from COVID-19. The material sequenced was PBMCs or T cells enriched from blood (not recorded which). CDR3 reads: CASSKSVDYGYTF. The nucleotides are TGTGCCAGCAGCAAATCAGTTGACTATGGCTACACCTTC.